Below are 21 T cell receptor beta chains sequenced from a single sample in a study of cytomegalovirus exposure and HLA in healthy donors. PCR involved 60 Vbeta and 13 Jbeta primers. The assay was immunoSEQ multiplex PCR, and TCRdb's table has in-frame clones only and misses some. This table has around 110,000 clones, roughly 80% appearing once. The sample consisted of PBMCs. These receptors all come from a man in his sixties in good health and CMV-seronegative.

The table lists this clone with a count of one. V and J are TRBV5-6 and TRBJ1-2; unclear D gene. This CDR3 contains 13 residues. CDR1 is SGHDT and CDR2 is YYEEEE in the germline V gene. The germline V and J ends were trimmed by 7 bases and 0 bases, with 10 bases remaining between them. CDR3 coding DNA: TGTGCCAGCCTAGTAGCAGCTAACTATGGCTACACCTTC. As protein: CASLVAANYGYTF.

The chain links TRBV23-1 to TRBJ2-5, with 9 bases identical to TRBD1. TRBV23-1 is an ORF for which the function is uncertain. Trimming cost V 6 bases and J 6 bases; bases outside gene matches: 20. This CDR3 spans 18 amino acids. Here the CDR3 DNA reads TGCGCCAGCAGCCCTATAACAGGGGGCGCGCACGAGGGAAAGACCCAGTACTTC. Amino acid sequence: CASSPITGGAHEGKTQYF.

The CDR3 protein is CASSLDSLAGNTIYF. CDR3 in DNA: TGCGCCAGCAGCCTGGACTCCCTCGCTGGAAACACCATATATTTT. The chain links TRBV5-1 to TRBJ1-3; D call uncertain. CDR1 is SGHRS, CDR2 YFSETQ, per germline. Trimming left V 4 bases short and J 2 bases short, with 13 bases between. CDR3 size: 15 residues.

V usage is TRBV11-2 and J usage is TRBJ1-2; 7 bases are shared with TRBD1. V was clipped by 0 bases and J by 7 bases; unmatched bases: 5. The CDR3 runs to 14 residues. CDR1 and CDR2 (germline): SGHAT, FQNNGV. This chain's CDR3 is CASSLDEGAGGYTF. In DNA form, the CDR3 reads TGTGCCAGCAGCTTAGATGAGGGGGCGGGTGGCTACACCTTC.

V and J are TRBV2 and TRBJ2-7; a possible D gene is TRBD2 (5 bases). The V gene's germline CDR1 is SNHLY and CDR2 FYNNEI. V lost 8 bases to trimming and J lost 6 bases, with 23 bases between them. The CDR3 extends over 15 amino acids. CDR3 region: CASAPPGLRGGEQYF. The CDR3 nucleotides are TGTGCCAGCGCTCCCCCGGGTCTTCGGGGTGGCGAGCAGTACTTC.

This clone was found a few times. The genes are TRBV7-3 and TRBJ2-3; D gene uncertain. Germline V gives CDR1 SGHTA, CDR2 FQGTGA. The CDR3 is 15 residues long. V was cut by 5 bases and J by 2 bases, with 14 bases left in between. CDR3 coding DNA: TGTGCCAGCAGCCCATATCTAACTTCCACAGATACGCAGTATTTT. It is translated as CASSPYLTSTDTQYF.

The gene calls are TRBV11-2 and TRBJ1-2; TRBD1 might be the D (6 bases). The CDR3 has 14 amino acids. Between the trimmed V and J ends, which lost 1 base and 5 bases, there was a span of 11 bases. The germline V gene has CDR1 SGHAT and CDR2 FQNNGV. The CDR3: CASSLVRGPYGYTF. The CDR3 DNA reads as TGTGCCAGCAGCTTAGTCAGGGGACCATATGGCTACACCTTC.

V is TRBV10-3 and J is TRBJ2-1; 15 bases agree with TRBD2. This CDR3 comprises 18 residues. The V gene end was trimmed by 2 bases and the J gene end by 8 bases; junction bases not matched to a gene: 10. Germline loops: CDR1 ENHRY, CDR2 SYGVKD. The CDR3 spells CAISEGLAGGHGGYEQFF. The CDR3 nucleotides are TGTGCCATCAGTGAGGGACTAGCGGGGGGGCACGGGGGTTATGAGCAGTTCTTC.

In DNA, the CDR3 is TGCGCCAGCAGCATATCACCGGGGGTCACAGATACGCAGTATTTT. As protein: CASSISPGVTDTQYF. V is TRBV4-3 and J is TRBJ2-3, with D maybe TRBD2 (6 bases). Between the trimmed V and J ends, which lost 5 bases and 2 bases, there was a span of 14 bases. The germline CDR1 and CDR2 sequences are LGHNA and YSLEER. The CDR3 contains 15 residues.

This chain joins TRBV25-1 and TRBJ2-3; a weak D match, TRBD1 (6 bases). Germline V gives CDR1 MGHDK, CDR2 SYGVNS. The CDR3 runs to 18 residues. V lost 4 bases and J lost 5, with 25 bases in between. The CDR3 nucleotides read TGTGCCAGCAGTGTCGAGGGGGTTGGGCCCACCAGGGGAGATACGCAGTATTTT. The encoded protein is CASSVEGVGPTRGDTQYF.

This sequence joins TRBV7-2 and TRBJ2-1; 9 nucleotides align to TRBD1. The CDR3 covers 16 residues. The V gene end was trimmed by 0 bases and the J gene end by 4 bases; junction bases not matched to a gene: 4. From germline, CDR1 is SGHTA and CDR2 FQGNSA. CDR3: CASSLARDRVYNEQFF. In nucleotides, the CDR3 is TGTGCCAGCAGCTTAGCCCGGGACAGGGTTTACAATGAGCAGTTCTTC.

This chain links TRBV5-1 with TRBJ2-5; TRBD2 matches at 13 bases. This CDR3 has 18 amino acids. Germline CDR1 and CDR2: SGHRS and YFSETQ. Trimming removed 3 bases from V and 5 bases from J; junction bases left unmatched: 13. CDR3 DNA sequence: TGCGCCAGCAGCTACGGACTAGCGGGGGCCCCACGGGGGGAGACCCAGTACTTC. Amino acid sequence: CASSYGLAGAPRGETQYF.

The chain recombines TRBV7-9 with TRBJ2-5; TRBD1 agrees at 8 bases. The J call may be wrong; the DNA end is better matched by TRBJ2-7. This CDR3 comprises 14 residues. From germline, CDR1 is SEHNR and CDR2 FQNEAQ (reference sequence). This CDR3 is CASSLQGASVEQYF. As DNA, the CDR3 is TGTGCCAGCAGCTTACAGGGGGCGTCGGTCGAGCAGTACTTC.

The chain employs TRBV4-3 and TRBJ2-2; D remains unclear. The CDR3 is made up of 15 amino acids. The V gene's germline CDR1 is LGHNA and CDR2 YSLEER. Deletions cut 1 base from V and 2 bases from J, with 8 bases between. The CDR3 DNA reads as TGCGCCAGCAGCCAAGGCGTGTTTAACACCGGGGAGCTGTTTTTT. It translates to CASSQGVFNTGELFF.

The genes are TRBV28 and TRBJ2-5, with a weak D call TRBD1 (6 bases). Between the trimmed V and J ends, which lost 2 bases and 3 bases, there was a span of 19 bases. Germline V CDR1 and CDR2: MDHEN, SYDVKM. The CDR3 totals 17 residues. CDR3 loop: CASSLPLPGTGKETQYF. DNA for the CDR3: TGTGCCAGCAGTTTACCCTTGCCCGGAACAGGGAAAGAGACCCAGTACTTC. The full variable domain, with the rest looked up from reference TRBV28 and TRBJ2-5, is DVKVTQSSRYLVKRTGEKVFLECVQDMDHENMFWYRQDPGLGLRLIYFSYDVKMKEKGDIPEGYSVSREKKERFSLILESASTNQTSMYLCASSLPLPGTGKETQYFGPGTRLLVL.

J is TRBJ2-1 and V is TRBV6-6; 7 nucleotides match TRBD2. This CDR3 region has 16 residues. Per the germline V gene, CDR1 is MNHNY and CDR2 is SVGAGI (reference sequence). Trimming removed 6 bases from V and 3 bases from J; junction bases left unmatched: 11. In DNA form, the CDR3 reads TGTGCCAGCAGCCGAAGGGGAGGGACGGACTACAATGAGCAGTTCTTC. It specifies CASSRRGGTDYNEQFF.

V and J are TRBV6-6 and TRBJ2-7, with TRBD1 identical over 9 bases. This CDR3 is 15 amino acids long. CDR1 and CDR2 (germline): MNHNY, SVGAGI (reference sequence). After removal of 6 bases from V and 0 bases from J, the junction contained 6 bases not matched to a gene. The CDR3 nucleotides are TGTGCCAGCAGCAAGGGACAGGGTTCCTCCTACGAGCAGTACGTC. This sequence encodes CASSKGQGSSYEQYV.

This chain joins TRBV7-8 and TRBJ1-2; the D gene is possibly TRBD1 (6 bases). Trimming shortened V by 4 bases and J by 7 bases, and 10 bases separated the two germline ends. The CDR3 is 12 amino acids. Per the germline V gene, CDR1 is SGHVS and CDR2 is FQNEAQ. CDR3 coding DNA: TGTGCCAGCAGCTCTACAGGGAGTGGCTACACCTTC. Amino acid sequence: CASSSTGSGYTF.

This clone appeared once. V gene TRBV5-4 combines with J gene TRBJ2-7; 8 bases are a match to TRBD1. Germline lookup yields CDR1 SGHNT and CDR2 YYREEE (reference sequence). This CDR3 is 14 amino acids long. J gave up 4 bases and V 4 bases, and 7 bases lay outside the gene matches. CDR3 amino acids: CASSGQGARYEQYF. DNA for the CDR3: TGTGCCAGCAGCGGGCAGGGGGCTCGGTACGAGCAGTACTTC.

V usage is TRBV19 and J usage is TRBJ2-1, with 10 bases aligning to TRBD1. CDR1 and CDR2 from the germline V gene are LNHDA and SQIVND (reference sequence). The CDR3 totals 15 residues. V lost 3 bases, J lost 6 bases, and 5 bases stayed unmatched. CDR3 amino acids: CASSMTGTGVNEQFF. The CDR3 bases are TGTGCCAGTAGTATGACCGGGACAGGGGTCAATGAGCAGTTCTTC.

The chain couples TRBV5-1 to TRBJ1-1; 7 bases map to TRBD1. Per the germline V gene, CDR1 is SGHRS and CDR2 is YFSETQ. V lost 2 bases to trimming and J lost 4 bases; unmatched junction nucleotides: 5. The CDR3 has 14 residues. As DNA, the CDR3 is TGCGCCAGCAGCTTACAACAGGGGAGCACTGAAGCTTTCTTT. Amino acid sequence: CASSLQQGSTEAFF.